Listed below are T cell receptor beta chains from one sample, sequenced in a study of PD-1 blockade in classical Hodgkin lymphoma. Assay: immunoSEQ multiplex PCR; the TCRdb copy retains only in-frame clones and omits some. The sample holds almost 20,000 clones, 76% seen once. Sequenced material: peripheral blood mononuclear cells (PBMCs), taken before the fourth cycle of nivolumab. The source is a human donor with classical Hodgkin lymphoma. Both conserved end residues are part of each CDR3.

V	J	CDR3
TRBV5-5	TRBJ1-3	CASSFLGGSGNTIYF
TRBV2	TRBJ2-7	CASNPGQAIYEQYF
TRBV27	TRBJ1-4	CASTTGHNEKLFF
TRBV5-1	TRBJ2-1	CASSWVRGNNEQFF
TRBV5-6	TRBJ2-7	CASSSLGGSGEQYF
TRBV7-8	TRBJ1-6	CASSLRGSSSYNSPLHF
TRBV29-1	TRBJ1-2	CSVEGLEGAGGAYTF
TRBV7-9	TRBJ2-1	CASSLEGTVPNEQFF
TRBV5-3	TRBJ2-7	CARSSCGGYEQYF
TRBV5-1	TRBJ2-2	CASSKGPGPNTGELFF
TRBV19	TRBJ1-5	CASSMEGTFGPQHF
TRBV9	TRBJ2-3	CASSLAGGYTDTQYF
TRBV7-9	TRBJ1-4	CASSLDRGRPNEKLFF
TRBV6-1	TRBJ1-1	CASSEGWGFTEAFF
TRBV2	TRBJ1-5	CASSAGQSQPQHF
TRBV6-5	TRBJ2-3	CASRRDTNTQYF